This T cell receptor beta chain stems from a study of blood T cells in healthy people across ages. The V end lost 4 bases, the J end lost 9 bases, and 16 bases lay between the germline ends. Germline CDR1 MNHEY, CDR2 SMNVEV (reference sequence). The CDR3 is 14 residues long. It was with a sample-barcoded 5' primer and a J-beta primer mix that a second PCR of roughly 7 to 11 cycles was run. A minimum of 2.5 million CDR3-containing paired-end reads was obtained for each sample. Using its own MiXCR run on the 5' RACE reads, TCRdb lists one record per CDR3 protein. The table records approximately 760,000 distinct CDR3 sequences, roughly 25% of them present only once. The sample also formed part of further work on T cells of mothers and their children. This second study says: Per 15 ul, 1.5 ug of RNA was used, with all extracted RNA going into cDNA synthesis. Related and unrelated pairs show similar shaping of TCR recombination output by thymic selection.

The TCR was taken from a boy aged 5-17 years in good health. V usage is TRBV27 and J usage is TRBJ1-5, with D perhaps matching TRBD1 (5 bases). Material: blood. This CDR3 is CASSSRRGGGPQHF. CDR3 DNA: TGTGCCAGCAGTTCCCGACGGGGGGGTGGGCCCCAGCATTTT.